Listed below are T cell receptor beta chains from one sample, sequenced in a study of T-cell reconstitution after alpha-beta-depleted transplantation in children. TCRdb redid the calling of the PCR reads with MiXCR, one entry per CDR3 protein. The table has fewer than 250,000 distinct CDR3 sequences, just under 8.5% seen once. The input for sequencing was PBMCs, mostly from graft donor cells, taken 180 days after TCRalphabeta/CD19-depleted stem cell transplant. The receptors were gathered from a male patient under 18 who had a stem cell transplant for acute lymphoblastic leukemia, so the T cells may come from the graft donor. Both conserved end residues are part of each CDR3. Fields, in order: V gene, clone size, D gene, J gene, CDR3 DNA, CDR3 protein. A D gene is named only where the DNA matches it firmly. Rows give clone size only sometimes, using once, few, many, or a class for an expanded clone.

V: TRBV6-5
size: many
D: -
J: TRBJ1-5
DNA: TGTGCCAGCAGTTCTGGACGGGCAAATCAGCCCCAGCATTTT
CDR3: CASSSGRANQPQHF

V: TRBV20-1
size: many
D: -
J: TRBJ2-5
DNA: TGCAGTGCAGGGGAAGAGACCCAGTACTTC
CDR3: CSAGEETQYF

V: TRBV28
size: many
D: TRBD1
J: TRBJ1-5
DNA: TGTGCCAGCAGTCTCCAACCGACAGGGAAGAGCAATCAGCCCCAGCATTTT
CDR3: CASSLQPTGKSNQPQHF

V: TRBV28
size: few
D: -
J: TRBJ1-6
DNA: TGTGCCAGCAGCCGTTTGGGGAGTGCAGGGCACTTT
CDR3: CASSRLGSAGHF

V: TRBV2
size: -
D: TRBD1
J: TRBJ1-5
DNA: TGTGCCAGCAGTTCCGACAGGGGGCGAAATCAGCCCCAGCATTTT
CDR3: CASSSDRGRNQPQHF

V: TRBV5-5
size: many
D: TRBD1
J: TRBJ2-3
DNA: TGTGCCAGCAGCTTGCCGGGGACAGGGAGGTCAGATACGCAGTATTTT
CDR3: CASSLPGTGRSDTQYF

V: TRBV18
size: many
D: TRBD1
J: TRBJ2-7
DNA: TGTGCCAGCTCTAGGATACAGGGGGCGGCCCACGAGCAGTACTTC
CDR3: CASSRIQGAAHEQYF

V: TRBV27
size: few
D: TRBD1
J: TRBJ2-3
DNA: TGTGCCAGCAGTTCCTTCCGGACAGGGGACGTAGCAGATACGCAGTATTTT
CDR3: CASSSFRTGDVADTQYF

V: TRBV10-3
size: many
D: -
J: TRBJ2-7
DNA: TGTGCCATCAGGGACACCTCCACCTACGAGCAGTACTTC
CDR3: CAIRDTSTYEQYF

V: TRBV3-1
size: many
D: -
J: TRBJ2-7
DNA: TGTGCCAGCAGTCCGCAGGCCTCCTACGAGCAGTACTTC
CDR3: CASSPQASYEQYF

V: TRBV12-3/TRBV12-4
size: many
D: TRBD1
J: TRBJ2-7
DNA: TGTGCCAGCAGTTGGACAGGGAGACCTACCTACGAGCAGTACTTC
CDR3: CASSWTGRPTYEQYF

V: TRBV11-1
size: many
D: -
J: TRBJ1-1
DNA: TGTGCCAGCAGCTTCGAACATGAAGCTTTCTTT
CDR3: CASSFEHEAFF

V: TRBV6-1
size: many
D: -
J: TRBJ2-2
DNA: TGTGCCAGCAGTGAAAGGTGGCGAGGCGGGGAGCTGTTTTTT
CDR3: CASSERWRGGELFF

V: TRBV11-1
size: -
D: -
J: TRBJ2-3
DNA: TGTGCCAGCAGCGGACTGAACACAGATACGCAGTATTTT
CDR3: CASSGLNTDTQYF

V: TRBV12-3/TRBV12-4
size: -
D: TRBD1
J: TRBJ2-2
DNA: TGTGCCAGCAGTTTAGGGGACAGACTCCGACCCGGGGAGCTGTTTTTT
CDR3: CASSLGDRLRPGELFF

V: TRBV7-2
size: many
D: TRBD2
J: TRBJ2-5
DNA: TGTGCCAGCAGCTTAGGGAGCGGGAGGGGGCAAGAGACCCAGTACTTC
CDR3: CASSLGSGRGQETQYF

V: TRBV6-2/TRBV6-3
size: many
D: TRBD1
J: TRBJ1-1
DNA: TGTGCCAGCATTGGGACAGGGGCTTCGGGAGCTTTCTTT
CDR3: CASIGTGASGAFF

V: TRBV20-1
size: many
D: TRBD1
J: TRBJ1-4
DNA: TGCAGTGCTAGAGCCCTCCCGGGACAGAATAATGAAAAACTGTTTTTT
CDR3: CSARALPGQNNEKLFF

V: TRBV21-1
size: many
D: -
J: TRBJ2-7
DNA: TGTGCCAGCGCCCAACTAGCGGGGACATCCTACGAGCAGTACTTC
CDR3: CASAQLAGTSYEQYF

V: TRBV5-1
size: many
D: TRBD2
J: TRBJ2-1
DNA: TGCGCCAGCAGCCCGGGACTAGCGGGAGATGAGCAGTTCTTC
CDR3: CASSPGLAGDEQFF

V: TRBV2
size: -
D: -
J: TRBJ2-7
DNA: TGTGCCAGCCGTGGATTACAATACGAGCAGTACTTC
CDR3: CASRGLQYEQYF